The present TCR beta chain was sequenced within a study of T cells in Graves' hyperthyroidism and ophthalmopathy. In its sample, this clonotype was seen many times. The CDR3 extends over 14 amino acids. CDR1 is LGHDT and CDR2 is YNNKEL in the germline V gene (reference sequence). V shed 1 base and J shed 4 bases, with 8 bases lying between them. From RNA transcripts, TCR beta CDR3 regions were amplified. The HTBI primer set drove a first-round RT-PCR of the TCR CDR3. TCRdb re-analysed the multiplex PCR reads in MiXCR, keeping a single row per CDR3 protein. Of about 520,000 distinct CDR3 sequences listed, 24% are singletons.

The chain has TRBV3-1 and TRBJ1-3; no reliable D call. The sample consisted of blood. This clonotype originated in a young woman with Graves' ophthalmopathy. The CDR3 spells CASSQGVGGNTIYF. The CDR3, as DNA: TGTGCCAGCAGCCAAGGAGTGGGGGGAAACACCATATATTTT.